By sample share, the clone carrying this T cell receptor (beta chain) is large. The record originates from a study of PD-1 blockade in classical Hodgkin lymphoma. Profiling relied on immunoSEQ multiplex PCR, and the TCRdb table lists in-frame clones only, not all of them. The repertoire consists of about 13,000 clones, with about 82% occurring once and the leading ten covering approximately 24%. There was relapse after autologous stem cell transplantation in every patient, and there was variation in brentuximab vedotin exposure. The germline CDR1 and CDR2 sequences are SGDLS and YYNGEE. The CDR3 consists of 13 residues. V shed 0 bases and J shed 7 bases, with 11 bases lying between them.

The sample was peripheral blood mononuclear cells (PBMCs), taken at baseline. The V call is TRBV9, the J call TRBJ2-7; D is ambiguous. This TCR derives from a human donor with classical Hodgkin lymphoma. Written as DNA, the CDR3 is TGTGCCAGCAGCGTAGCGAGTGAGGCGGAGCAGTACTTC. Encoded protein: CASSVASEAEQYF.